This TCR beta chain was found in a study of blood T cell repertoires in COVID-19. The V and J ends lost 3 bases and 4 bases respectively, with 16 bases between them. Germline V lookup: CDR1 SGHRS, CDR2 YFSETQ. The CDR3 is 15 amino acids. Here immunoSEQ multiplex PCR was the method, and the copy in TCRdb shows in-frame clones only, minus some. The sample contains approximately 130,000 clones, approximately 85% of which appear only once. Sequencing was carried out using peripheral blood. The TCR sequence derives from a human donor in a cohort sampled during active COVID-19. The V gene is TRBV5-1, the J gene TRBJ2-5, with D possibly TRBD2 on 6 matching bases. The CDR3 sequence: CASSSRPGDRETQYF. The DNA for the CDR3 is TGCGCCAGCAGCTCCCGGCCGGGAGATCGAGAGACCCAGTACTTC. Based on the CDR3 plus reference TRBV5-1 and TRBJ2-5, the full variable domain is KAGVTQTPRYLIKTRGQQVTLSCSPISGHRSVSWYQQTPGQGLQFLFEYFSETQRNKGNFPGRFSGRQFSNSRSEMNVSTLELGDSALYLCASSSRPGDRETQYFGPGTRLLVL.